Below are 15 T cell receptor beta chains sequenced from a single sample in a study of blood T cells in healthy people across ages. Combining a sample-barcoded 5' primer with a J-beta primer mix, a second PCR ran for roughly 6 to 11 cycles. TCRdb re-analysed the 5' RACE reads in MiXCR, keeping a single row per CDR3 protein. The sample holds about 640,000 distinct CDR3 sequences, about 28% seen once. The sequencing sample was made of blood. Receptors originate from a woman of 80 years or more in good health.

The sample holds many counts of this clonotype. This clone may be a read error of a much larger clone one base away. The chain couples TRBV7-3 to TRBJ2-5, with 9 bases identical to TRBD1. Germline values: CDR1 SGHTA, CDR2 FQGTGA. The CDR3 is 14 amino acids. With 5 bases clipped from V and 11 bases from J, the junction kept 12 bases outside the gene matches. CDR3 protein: CASSTGTGSNEQYF. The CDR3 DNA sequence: TGTGCCAGCAGCACCGGGACAGGGTCGAATGAGCAGTACTTC. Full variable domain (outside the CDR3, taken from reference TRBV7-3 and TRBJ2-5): GAGVSQTPSNKVTEKGKYVELRCDPISGHTALYWYRQSLGQGPEFLIYFQGTGAADDSGLPNDRFFAVRPEGSVSTLKIQRTERGDSAVYLCASSTGTGSNEQYFGPGTRLLVL.

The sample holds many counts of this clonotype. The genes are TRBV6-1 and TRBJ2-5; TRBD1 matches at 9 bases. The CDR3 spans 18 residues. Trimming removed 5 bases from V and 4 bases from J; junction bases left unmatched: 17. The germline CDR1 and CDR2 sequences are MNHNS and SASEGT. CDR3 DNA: TGTGCCAGCAGTCCGACCAATCCCGGGACAGGGCGACGAGAGACCCAGTACTTC. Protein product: CASSPTNPGTGRRETQYF.

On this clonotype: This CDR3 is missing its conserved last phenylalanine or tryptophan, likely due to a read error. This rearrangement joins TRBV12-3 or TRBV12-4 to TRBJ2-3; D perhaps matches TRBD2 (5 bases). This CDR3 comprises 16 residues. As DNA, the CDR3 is TGTGCCAGCAGCCCGCAGAGACTACTCAGCACAGATGCGCAGTATTCT. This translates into CASSPQRLLSTDAQYS.

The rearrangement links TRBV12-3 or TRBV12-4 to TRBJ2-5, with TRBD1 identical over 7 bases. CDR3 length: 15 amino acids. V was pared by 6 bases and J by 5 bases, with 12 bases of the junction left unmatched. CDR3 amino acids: CASSPRGETGETQYF. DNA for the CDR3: TGTGCCAGCAGCCCCCGGGGAGAGACAGGGGAGACCCAGTACTTC.

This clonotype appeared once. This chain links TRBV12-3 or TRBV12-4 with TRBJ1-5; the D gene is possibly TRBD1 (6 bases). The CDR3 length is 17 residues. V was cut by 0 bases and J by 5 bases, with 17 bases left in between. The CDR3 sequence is CASSLALGGFFDQPQHF. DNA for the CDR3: TGTGCCAGCAGTTTAGCTTTAGGGGGATTTTTTGATCAGCCCCAGCATTTT.

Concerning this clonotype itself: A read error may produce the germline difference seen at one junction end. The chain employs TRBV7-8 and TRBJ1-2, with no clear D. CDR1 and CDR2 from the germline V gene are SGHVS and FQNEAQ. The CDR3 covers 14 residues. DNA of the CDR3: TGCGCCAGTAAACTTTCGGCAGGTGTTTATGGCTACACCTTC. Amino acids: CASKLSAGVYGYTF.

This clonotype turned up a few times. The CDR3 DNA is TGTGCCAGCAGCCAAGAGGGTTTCAACACCGGGGAGCTGTTTTTT. Translated, it gives CASSQEGFNTGELFF. The chain carries TRBV3-1 and TRBJ2-2; D is ambiguous. CDR1 is LGHDT, CDR2 YNNKEL, per germline (reference sequence). The V and J ends lost 0 bases and 2 bases respectively, with 7 bases between them. The CDR3 length is 15 residues.

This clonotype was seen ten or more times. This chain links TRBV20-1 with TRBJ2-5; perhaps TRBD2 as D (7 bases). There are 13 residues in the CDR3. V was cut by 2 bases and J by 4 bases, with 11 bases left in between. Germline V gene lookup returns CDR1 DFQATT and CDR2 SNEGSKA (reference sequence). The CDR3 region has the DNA TGCAGTGCTAGACGCGGGGGCGGAGAGACCCAGTACTTC. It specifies CSARRGGGETQYF.

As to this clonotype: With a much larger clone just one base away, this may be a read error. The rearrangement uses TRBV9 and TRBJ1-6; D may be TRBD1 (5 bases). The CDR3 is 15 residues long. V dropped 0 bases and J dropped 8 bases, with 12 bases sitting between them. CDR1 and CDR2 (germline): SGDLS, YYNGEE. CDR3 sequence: CASSVGAGRDSPLHF. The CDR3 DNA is TGTGCCAGCAGCGTAGGGGCAGGGAGGGATTCACCCCTCCACTTT. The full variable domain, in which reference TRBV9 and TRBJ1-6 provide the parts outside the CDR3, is DSGVTQTPKHLITATGQRVTLRCSPRSGDLSVYWYQQSLDQGLQFLIQYYNGEERAKGNILERFSAQQFPDLHSELNLSSLELGDSALYFCASSVGAGRDSPLHFGNGTRLTVT.

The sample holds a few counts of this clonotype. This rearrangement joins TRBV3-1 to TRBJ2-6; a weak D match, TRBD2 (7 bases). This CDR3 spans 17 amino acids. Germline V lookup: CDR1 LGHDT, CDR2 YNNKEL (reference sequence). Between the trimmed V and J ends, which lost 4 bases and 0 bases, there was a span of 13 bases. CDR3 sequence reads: CASSRRGGNSGANVLTF. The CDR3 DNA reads TGTGCCAGCAGCCGAAGGGGGGGGAACTCTGGGGCCAACGTCCTGACTTTC.

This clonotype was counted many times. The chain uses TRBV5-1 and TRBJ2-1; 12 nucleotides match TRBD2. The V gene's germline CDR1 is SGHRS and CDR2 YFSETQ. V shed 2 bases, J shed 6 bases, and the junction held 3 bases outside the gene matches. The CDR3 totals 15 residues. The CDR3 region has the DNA TGCGCCAGCAGCTTTACTAGCGGGGGGACCAATGAGCAGTTCTTC. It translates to CASSFTSGGTNEQFF.

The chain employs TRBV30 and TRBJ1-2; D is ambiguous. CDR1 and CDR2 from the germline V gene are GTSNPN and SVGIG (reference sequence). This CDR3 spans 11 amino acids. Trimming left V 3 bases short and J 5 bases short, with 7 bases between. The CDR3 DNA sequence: TGTGCCTGGAGGTTACGGTATGGCTACACCTTC. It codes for CAWRLRYGYTF.

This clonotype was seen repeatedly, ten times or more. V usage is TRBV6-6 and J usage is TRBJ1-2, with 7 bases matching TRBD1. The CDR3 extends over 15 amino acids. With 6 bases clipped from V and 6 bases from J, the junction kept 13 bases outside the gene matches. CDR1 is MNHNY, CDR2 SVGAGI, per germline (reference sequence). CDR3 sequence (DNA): TGTGCCAGCAGCATGGCCCAGGGGGGGGCAGATGGCTACACCTTC. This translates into CASSMAQGGADGYTF.

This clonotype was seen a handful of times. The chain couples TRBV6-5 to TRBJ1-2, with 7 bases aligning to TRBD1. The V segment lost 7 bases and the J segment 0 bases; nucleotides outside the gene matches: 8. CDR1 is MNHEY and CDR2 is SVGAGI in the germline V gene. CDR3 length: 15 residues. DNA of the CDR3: TGTGCCAGCAAGAAGTATGGACAGGCTAACTATGGCTACACCTTC. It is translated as CASKKYGQANYGYTF.

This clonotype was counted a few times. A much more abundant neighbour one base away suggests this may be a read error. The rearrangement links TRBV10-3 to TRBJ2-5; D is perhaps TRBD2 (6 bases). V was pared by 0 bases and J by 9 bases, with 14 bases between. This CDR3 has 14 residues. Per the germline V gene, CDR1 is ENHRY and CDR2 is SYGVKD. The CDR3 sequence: CAISESKRGEAQYF. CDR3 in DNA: TGTGCCATCAGTGAGTCGAAACGTGGGGAGGCCCAGTACTTC.